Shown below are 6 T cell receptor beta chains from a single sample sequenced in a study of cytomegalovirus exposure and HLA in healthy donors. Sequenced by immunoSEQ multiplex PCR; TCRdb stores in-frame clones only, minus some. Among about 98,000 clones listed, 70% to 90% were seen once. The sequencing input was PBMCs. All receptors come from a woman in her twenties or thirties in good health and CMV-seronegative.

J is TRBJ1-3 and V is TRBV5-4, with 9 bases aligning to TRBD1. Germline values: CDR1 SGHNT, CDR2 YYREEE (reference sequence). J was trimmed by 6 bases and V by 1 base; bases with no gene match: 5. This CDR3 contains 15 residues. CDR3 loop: CASSLSGTGSNTIYF. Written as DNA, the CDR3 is TGTGCCAGCAGCTTGTCTGGGACAGGGTCAAACACCATATATTTT. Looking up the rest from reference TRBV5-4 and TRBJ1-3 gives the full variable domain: ETGVTQSPTHLIKTRGQQVTLRCSSQSGHNTVSWYQQALGQGPQFIFQYYREEENGRGNFPPRFSGLQFPNYSSELNVNALELDDSALYLCASSLSGTGSNTIYFGEGSWLTVV.

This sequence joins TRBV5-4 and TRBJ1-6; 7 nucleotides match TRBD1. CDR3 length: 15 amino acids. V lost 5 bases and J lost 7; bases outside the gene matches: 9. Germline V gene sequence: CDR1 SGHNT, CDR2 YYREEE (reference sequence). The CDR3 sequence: CASSPGQADNSPLHF. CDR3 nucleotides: TGTGCCAGCAGTCCAGGACAGGCGGACAATTCACCCCTCCACTTT.

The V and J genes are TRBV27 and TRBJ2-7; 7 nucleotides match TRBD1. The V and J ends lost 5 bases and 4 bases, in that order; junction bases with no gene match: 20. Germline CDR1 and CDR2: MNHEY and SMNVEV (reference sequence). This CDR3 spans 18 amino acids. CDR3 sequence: CASSPPRQNRGSGYEQYF. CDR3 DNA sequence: TGTGCCAGCAGTCCACCACGCCAAAACAGGGGTTCGGGGTACGAGCAGTACTTC.

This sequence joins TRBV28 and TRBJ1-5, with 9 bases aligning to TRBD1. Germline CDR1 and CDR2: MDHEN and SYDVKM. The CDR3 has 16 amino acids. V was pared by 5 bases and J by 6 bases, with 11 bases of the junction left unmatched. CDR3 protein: CASSAGQGRWGQPQHF. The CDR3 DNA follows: TGTGCCAGCAGTGCGGGACAGGGACGTTGGGGTCAGCCCCAGCATTTT.

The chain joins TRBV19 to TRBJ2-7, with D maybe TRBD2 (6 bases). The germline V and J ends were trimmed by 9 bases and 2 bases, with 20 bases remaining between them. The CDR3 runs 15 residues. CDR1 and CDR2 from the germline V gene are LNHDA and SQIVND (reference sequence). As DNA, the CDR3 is TGTGCCAGCCAGCCCTCTATCGGGGGAGCCTACGAGCAGTACTTC. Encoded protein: CASQPSIGGAYEQYF. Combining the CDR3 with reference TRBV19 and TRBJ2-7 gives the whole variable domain DGGITQSPKYLFRKEGQNVTLSCEQNLNHDAMYWYRQDPGQGLRLIYYSQIVNDFQKGDIAEGYSVSREKKESFPLTVTSAQKNPTAFYLCASQPSIGGAYEQYFGPGTRLTVT.

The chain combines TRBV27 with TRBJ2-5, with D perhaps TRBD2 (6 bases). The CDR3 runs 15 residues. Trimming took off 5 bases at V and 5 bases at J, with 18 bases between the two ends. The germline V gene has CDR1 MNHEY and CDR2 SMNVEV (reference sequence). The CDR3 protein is CASSPEEGTIETQYF. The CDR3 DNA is TGTGCCAGCAGTCCCGAGGAGGGGACGATCGAGACCCAGTACTTC.